Listed below are T cell receptor beta chains from one sample, sequenced in a study of spatial heterogeneity in lung cancer. TCRdb reprocessed the 5' RACE reads with MiXCR, giving one entry per CDR3 protein. The sample includes approximately 11,000 distinct CDR3 sequences, 3% to 5% of them seen just once. The sequencing used normal lung tissue next to the tumor, collected at surgery. Every receptor here comes from a male donor with early-stage non-small cell lung cancer. CDR3s leave out the opening cysteine and the closing phenylalanine or tryptophan. Fields, in order: V gene, clone size, CDR3 protein. Rows may omit the clone size; those that give it use once, few, many or a size class.

TRBV12-3/TRBV12-4,medium-sized,ASSPDGGNNQPQH
TRBV7-3,few,ASSLNGYQPQH
TRBV6-5,many,ASSWTRGSDTQY
TRBV7-2,many,ASSLVAGVPNEQF
TRBV7-8,many,ASSPGLAEDDTGELF
TRBV24-1,many,ATSDPGLAGAHNEQF
TRBV3-1,medium-sized,ASSQDWRERYNEQF
TRBV29-1,many,STQRGDTDTQY
TRBV12-3/TRBV12-4,many,ASSSSETQY
TRBV6-5,medium-sized,ASSWDGSNSPLH
TRBV3-1,many,ASSYRAGLQETQY
TRBV20-1,medium-sized,SAIHGAGNQPQH
TRBV6-2/TRBV6-3,medium-sized,ASSPRQGAAGPLH
TRBV4-3,.,ASSQEAGAGYT
TRBV5-6,medium-sized,ASSLWGSGNQPQH
TRBV20-1,medium-sized,SARGDGPQH
TRBV7-8,medium-sized,ASSLATGDNYGYT
TRBV6-5,many,ASRAGQGDTDTQY
TRBV5-1,medium-sized,ASSSAQGDTGELF
TRBV29-1,many,SVPGPITGELF
TRBV9,many,ASSVVGRNGELF
TRBV7-2,few,ASSLDSNYGYT
TRBV7-8,.,ASSFSSVRARDEQF
TRBV12-3/TRBV12-4,medium-sized,ASSSGQGSIQTQY
TRBV20-1,many,SARLSSLNTEAF
TRBV28,medium-sized,ASSSTTGELYGYT
TRBV10-3,many,AIGDEIAGYEQY
TRBV9,many,ASSVGTGVTTDTQY
TRBV29-1,medium-sized,SVEGSGLTDTQY